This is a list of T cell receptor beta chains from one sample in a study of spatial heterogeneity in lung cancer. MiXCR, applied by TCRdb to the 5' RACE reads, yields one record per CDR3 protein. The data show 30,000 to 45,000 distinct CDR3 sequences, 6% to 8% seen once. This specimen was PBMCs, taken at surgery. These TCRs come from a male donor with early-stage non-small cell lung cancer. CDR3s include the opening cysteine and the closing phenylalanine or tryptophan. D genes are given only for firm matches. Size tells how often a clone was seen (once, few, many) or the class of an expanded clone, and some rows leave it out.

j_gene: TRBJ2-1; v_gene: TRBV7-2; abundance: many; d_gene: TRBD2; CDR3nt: TGTGCCAGCAGTCCGACTAGCGGGAGATACAATGAGCAGTTCTTC; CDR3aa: CASSPTSGRYNEQFF
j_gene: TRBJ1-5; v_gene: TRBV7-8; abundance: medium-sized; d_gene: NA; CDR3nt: TGTGCCAGCAGCTTAGGAATAGGGGAATATCAGCCCCAGCATTTT; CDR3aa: CASSLGIGEYQPQHF
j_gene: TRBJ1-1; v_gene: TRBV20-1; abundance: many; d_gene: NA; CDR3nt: TGCAGTGCTACCCCTAACCTCCCGAAGGGAGCTTTCTTT; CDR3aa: CSATPNLPKGAFF
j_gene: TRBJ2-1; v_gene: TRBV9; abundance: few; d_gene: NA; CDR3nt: TGTGCCAGCAGCGTAGGAGGGACAAAGAACAATGAGCAGTTCTTC; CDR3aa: CASSVGGTKNNEQFF
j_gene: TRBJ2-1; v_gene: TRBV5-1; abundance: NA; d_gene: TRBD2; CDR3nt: TGCGCCAGCAGCCTTAGCGGGAGGGTTGAGCAGTTCTTC; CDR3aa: CASSLSGRVEQFF
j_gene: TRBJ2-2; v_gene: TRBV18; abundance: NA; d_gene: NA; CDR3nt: TGTGCCAGCCCCCAACCGTTGACGGGCACGAACACCGGGGAGCTGTTTTTT; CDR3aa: CASPQPLTGTNTGELFF
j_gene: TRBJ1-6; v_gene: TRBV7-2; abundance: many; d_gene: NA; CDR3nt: TGTGCCAGCAGCTCCGGGAATTGGGGTTCACCCCTCCACTTT; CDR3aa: CASSSGNWGSPLHF
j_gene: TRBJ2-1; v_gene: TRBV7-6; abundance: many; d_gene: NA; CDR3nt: TGTGCCAGCAGCTTAGCGTCGGGGAAAGAGCAGTTCTTC; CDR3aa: CASSLASGKEQFF
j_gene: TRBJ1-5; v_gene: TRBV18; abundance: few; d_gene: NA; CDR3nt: TGTGCCAGCTCTTCCCGGACTAACAATCAGCCCCAGCATTTT; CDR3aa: CASSSRTNNQPQHF
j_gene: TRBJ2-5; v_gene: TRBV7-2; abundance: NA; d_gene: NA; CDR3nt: TGTGCCAGCAGCTTAACCTTACTAGCAGCCCCCCGGGAGACCCAGTACTTC; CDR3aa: CASSLTLLAAPRETQYF
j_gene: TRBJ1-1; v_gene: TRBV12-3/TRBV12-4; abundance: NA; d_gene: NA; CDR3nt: TGTGCCAGCAGTTTTATCAGCGTGGTGGACACTGAAGCTTTCTTT; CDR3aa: CASSFISVVDTEAFF
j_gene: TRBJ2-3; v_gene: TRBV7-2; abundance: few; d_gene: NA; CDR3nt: TGTGCCAGCAGCCAATTACCCCTAGGCACAGATACGCAGTATTTT; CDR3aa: CASSQLPLGTDTQYF
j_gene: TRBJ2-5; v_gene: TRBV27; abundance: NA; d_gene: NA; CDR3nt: TGTGCCAGCAGTTTACGAGGGGCGGGGGAGACCCAGTACTTC; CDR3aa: CASSLRGAGETQYF
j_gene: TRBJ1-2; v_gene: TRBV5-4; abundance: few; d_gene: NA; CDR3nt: TGTGCCAGCAGCTTCTTTTCCGGGGGCTACACCTTC; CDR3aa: CASSFFSGGYTF
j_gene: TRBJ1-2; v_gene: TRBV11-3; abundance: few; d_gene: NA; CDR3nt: TGTGCCAGCACCATCAGGCAGGGAATGGTCTATGGCTACACCTTC; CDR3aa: CASTIRQGMVYGYTF
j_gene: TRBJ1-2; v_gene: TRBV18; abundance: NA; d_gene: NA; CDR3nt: TGTGCCAGCTCACCAGGGACACCCAGCGGCTACACCTTC; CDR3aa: CASSPGTPSGYTF
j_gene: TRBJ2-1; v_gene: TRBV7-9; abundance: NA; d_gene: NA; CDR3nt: TGTGCCAGCAGCCGGACTAACGGCCCCCGGGATGAGCAGTTCTTC; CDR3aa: CASSRTNGPRDEQFF
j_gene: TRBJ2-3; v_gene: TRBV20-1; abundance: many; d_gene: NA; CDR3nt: TGCAGTGCTAGAGTATCGGTCGGCTTATTCACAGATACGCAGTATTTT; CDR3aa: CSARVSVGLFTDTQYF
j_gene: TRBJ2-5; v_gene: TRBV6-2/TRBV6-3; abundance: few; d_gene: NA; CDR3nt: TGTGCCAGCAGTGCGTGGGGGGAGACCCAGTACTTC; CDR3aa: CASSAWGETQYF
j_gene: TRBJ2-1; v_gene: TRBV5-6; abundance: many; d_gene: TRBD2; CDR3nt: TGTGCCAGCAGCTTGGACGGACTAGTTGATGAGCAGTTCTTC; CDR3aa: CASSLDGLVDEQFF
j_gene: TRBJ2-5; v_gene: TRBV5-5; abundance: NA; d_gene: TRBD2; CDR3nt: TGTGCCAGCAGCTCGCAACCGGGACTAGACCAAGAGACCCAGTACTTC; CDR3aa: CASSSQPGLDQETQYF
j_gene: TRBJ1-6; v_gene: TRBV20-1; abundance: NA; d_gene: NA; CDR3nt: TGCAGTGCTAGTGACACCGGGGGCCCAAATTCACCCCTCCACTTT; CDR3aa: CSASDTGGPNSPLHF
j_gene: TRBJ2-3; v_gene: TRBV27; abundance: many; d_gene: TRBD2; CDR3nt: TGTGCCAGCAGTTTAACTAGCGGGGACCTCACAGATACGCAGTATTTT; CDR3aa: CASSLTSGDLTDTQYF
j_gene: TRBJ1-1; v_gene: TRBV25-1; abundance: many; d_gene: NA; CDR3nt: TGTGCCAGCACCCAACTTTCGGAGAACACTGAAGCTTTCTTT; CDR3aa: CASTQLSENTEAFF
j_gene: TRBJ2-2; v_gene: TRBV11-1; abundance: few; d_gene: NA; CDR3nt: TGTGCCAGCAGCCCCCCGCTCGGGACCGGGGAGCTGTTTTTT; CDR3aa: CASSPPLGTGELFF
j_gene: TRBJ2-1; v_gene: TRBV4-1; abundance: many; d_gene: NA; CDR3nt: TGCGCCAGCAGCCAAGGTCGGGTACGCAATGAGCAGTTCTTC; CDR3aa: CASSQGRVRNEQFF
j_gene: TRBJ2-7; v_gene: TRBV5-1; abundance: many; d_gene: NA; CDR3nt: TGCGCCAGCAGACTTCGGGACACCCAAGCCTACGAGCAGTACTTC; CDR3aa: CASRLRDTQAYEQYF
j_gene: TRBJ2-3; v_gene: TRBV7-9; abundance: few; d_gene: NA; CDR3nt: TGTGCCAGCAGCCCCCCCGTGGGGGAGTGGGATACGCAGTATTTT; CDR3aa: CASSPPVGEWDTQYF
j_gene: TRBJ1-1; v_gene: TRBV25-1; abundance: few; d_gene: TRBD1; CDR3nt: TGTGCCAGCGGGAGGACAGGGTTGAACACTGAAGCTTTCTTT; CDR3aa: CASGRTGLNTEAFF
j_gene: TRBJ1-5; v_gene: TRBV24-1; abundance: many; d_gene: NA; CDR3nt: TGTGCCACCAGTGACCTCCATGGGCAGCCCCAGCATTTT; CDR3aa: CATSDLHGQPQHF
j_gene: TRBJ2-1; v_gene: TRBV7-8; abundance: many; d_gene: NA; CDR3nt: TGTGCCAGCAGCTTATTAACGAGTACGTCGAATGAGCAGTTCTTC; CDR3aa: CASSLLTSTSNEQFF
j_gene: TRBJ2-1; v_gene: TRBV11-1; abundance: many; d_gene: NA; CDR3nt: TGTGCCAGCAGCCCCCGAACAGGTCCTTCCTACAATGAGCAGTTCTTC; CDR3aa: CASSPRTGPSYNEQFF
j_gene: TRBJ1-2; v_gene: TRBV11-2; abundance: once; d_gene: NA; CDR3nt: TGTGCCAGCAGCACCACAGGTCGGCGCTACACCTTC; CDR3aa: CASSTTGRRYTF
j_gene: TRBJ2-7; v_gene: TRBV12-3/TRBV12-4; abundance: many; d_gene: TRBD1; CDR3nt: TGTGCCAGCAGGACAGGGGGCGCGTACGAGCAGTACTTC; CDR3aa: CASRTGGAYEQYF
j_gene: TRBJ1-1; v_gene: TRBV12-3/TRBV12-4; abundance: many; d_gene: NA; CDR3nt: TGTGCCAGCAGTTTTGATGACAGGAACACTGAAGCTTTCTTT; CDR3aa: CASSFDDRNTEAFF
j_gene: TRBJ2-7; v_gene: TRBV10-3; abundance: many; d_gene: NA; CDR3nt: TGTGCCATCAGTGAGTCGGGGGCTATTAACGAGCAGTACTTC; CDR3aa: CAISESGAINEQYF
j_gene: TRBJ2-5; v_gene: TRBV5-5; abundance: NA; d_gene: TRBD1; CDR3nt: TGTGCCAGCTGCCCGACAGGGGGCGGCGAGACCCAGTACTTC; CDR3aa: CASCPTGGGETQYF
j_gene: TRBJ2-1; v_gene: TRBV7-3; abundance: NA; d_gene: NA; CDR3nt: TGTGCCAGCAGCAGGACATCGAGCTCCTACAATGAGCAGTTCTTC; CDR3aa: CASSRTSSSYNEQFF
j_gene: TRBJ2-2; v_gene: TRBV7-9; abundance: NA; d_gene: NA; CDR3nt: TGTGCCAGCAGCTTTACTAGCACCGGGGAGCTGTTTTTT; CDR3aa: CASSFTSTGELFF
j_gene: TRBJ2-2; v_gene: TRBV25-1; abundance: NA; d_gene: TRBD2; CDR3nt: TGTGCCAGCAGGGCGGGAGCGGGCACCGGGGAGCTGTTTTTT; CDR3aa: CASRAGAGTGELFF
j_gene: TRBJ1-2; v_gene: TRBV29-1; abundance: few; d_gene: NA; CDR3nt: TGCAGCGTTGAACTCCGTACTGGCTACACCTTC; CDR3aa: CSVELRTGYTF
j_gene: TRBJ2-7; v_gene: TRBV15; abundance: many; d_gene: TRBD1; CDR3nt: TGTGCCACCAGCAGCAGGGGGTACGGCTCCTACGAGCAGTACTTC; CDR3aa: CATSSRGYGSYEQYF
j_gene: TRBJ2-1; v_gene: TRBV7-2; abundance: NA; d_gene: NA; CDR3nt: TGTGCCAGCAGCCCGTACCCTTCGGAGAATGAGCAGTTCTTC; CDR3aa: CASSPYPSENEQFF
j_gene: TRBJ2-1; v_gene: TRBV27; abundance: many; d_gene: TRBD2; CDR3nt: TGTGCCAGCAGTCTGGGACTAAGGTCCTACAATGAGCAGTTCTTC; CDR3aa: CASSLGLRSYNEQFF
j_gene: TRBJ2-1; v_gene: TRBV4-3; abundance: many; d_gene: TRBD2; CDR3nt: TGCGCCAGCAGCCAAGATATCAGCGGGAGAAACAATGAGCAGTTCTTC; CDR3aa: CASSQDISGRNNEQFF
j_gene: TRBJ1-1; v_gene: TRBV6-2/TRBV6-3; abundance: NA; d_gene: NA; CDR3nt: TGTGCCAGCAGGCATGGAGTTGAAGCTTTCTTT; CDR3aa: CASRHGVEAFF